The 12 T cell receptor beta chains listed next were all sequenced from one sample in a study of T-cell reconstitution after alpha-beta-depleted transplantation in children. Using unique molecular identifiers, the investigators prepared the TCRbeta library. TCRdb processed the PCR reads anew with MiXCR; each CDR3 protein has one entry. The sample yields 640,000 or so distinct CDR3 sequences, around 16% seen once. This material consisted of PBMCs from the stem cell graft donor, taken from the stem cell graft. The receptor set was obtained from a human donor who donated a stem cell graft to a child with acute myeloid leukemia.

This clonotype was detected many times. The rearrangement uses TRBV20-1 and TRBJ1-6; D is undetermined. From germline, CDR1 is DFQATT and CDR2 SNEGSKA (reference sequence). V lost 1 base, J lost 7 bases, and 11 bases lay in between. The CDR3 is 14 amino acids. CDR3 sequence reads: CSARARQQNSPLHF. The CDR3 coding sequence is TGCAGTGCTAGAGCGCGCCAGCAAAATTCACCCCTCCACTTT.

This clonotype came up many times. The chain joins TRBV7-7 to TRBJ2-3; 7 nucleotides match TRBD1. The CDR3 is 14 amino acids. Germline lookup yields CDR1 SSHAT and CDR2 FNYEAQ (reference sequence). J was trimmed by 6 bases and V by 1 base; bases with no gene match: 4. The CDR3 region is CASSLGTGSDTQYF. The DNA for the CDR3 is TGTGCCAGCAGCTTAGGGACAGGCTCCGATACGCAGTATTTT.

This clonotype was seen at least ten times. The chain carries TRBV20-1 and TRBJ1-5; D is perhaps TRBD1 (5 bases). Per germline, CDR1 DFQATT and CDR2 SNEGSKA (reference sequence). Deletions cut 5 bases from V and 4 bases from J, with 24 bases between. The CDR3 runs 17 residues. The chain's CDR3 is CSAPPFGGTGGNQPQHF. CDR3 DNA sequence: TGCAGTGCTCCCCCGTTTGGAGGGACGGGGGGGAATCAGCCCCAGCATTTT.

This clonotype was counted ten times or more. Written as DNA, the CDR3 is TGCAGTGCTAGGGGGGTGGGCGGGAGGTCCTACAATGAGCAGTTCTTC. Residues: CSARGVGGRSYNEQFF. The chain employs TRBV20-1 and TRBJ2-1, with TRBD2 matching 8 bases. V shed 3 bases, J shed 1 base, and the junction held 8 bases outside the gene matches. Germline V gene data show CDR1 as DFQATT and CDR2 as SNEGSKA (reference sequence). The CDR3 sequence is 16 residues long.

This clonotype showed up just a few times. The chain recombines TRBV15 with TRBJ2-1; TRBD2 aligns across 15 bases. CDR3 length: 18 residues. CDR1 LNHNV and CDR2 YYDKDF come from the germline V gene (reference sequence). The V segment lost 2 bases and the J segment 7 bases; nucleotides outside the gene matches: 9. The CDR3 sequence is CATSRPPGLAGGWNEQFF. The CDR3 bases are TGTGCCACCAGCAGACCCCCGGGACTAGCGGGGGGTTGGAATGAGCAGTTCTTC.

This clonotype was picked up a small number of times. V gene TRBV6-5 combines with J gene TRBJ1-1, with 12 bases fitting TRBD1. The CDR3 sequence is 13 residues long. Germline V gene data show CDR1 as MNHEY and CDR2 as SVGAGI. V gave up 0 bases and J gave up 11 bases; unmatched junction bases: 1. The CDR3: CASSYSGTGGAFF. As DNA, the CDR3 is TGTGCCAGCAGTTACTCCGGGACAGGGGGCGCTTTCTTT.

Comment on this clonotype: One base away lies a much larger clone, so this may be a sequencing read error. The rearrangement joins TRBV6-2 or TRBV6-3 to TRBJ2-1; unclear D gene. The CDR3 totals 12 residues. CDR1 and CDR2 (germline): MNHEY, SVGEGT. The CDR3 sequence is CASSYTANERFF. The DNA of the CDR3 is TGTGCCAGCAGTTATACAGCGAATGAGCGGTTCTTC.

This clonotype turned up a few times. The J gene is TRBJ1-2, the V gene TRBV20-1; D possibly corresponds to TRBD1 (5 bases). This CDR3 comprises 15 residues. With 5 bases removed from V and 1 base from J, the gap between germline ends came to 17 bases. The germline gives CDR1 DFQATT, CDR2 SNEGSKA (reference sequence). CDR3 nucleotides: TGCAGTGCTTATACACCGGGACGGAATAACTATGGCTACACCTTC. This codes for CSAYTPGRNNYGYTF.

The rearrangement uses TRBV10-1 and TRBJ2-7; D call uncertain. V lost 4 bases, J lost 2 bases, and 15 bases lay in between. CDR1 and CDR2 (germline): WNHNN, SYGVQD (reference sequence). This CDR3 region has 15 residues. The CDR3 spells CASSVCISLPYEQYF. CDR3 nucleotide sequence: TGCGCCAGCAGTGTTTGTATCTCGTTACCCTACGAGCAGTACTTC.

This clonotype was picked up many times. V is TRBV7-2 and J is TRBJ2-1, with D perhaps assigned TRBD1 or TRBD2 (5 bases each). The CDR3 loop spans 15 amino acids. Trimming pared 1 base from V and 5 bases from J, leaving 12 bases between. The germline V gene encodes CDR1 SGHTA and CDR2 FQGNSA. CDR3: CASSLDGGRNNEQFF. The CDR3 DNA follows: TGTGCCAGCAGCTTAGATGGGGGAAGGAACAATGAGCAGTTCTTC.

At least ten counts were recorded for this clonotype. The chain couples TRBV29-1 to TRBJ1-2; TRBD1 matches at 7 bases. The CDR3 has 14 residues. Germline CDR1 and CDR2: SQVTM and ANQGSEA. Trimming removed 6 bases from V and 7 bases from J; junction bases left unmatched: 14. CDR3 sequence reads: CSVPETGQVVGYTF. The DNA of the CDR3 is TGCAGCGTACCCGAAACCGGACAGGTCGTTGGCTACACCTTC.

A few counts support this clonotype. The rearrangement uses TRBV18 and TRBJ2-7; D is possibly TRBD1 (5 bases). CDR1 is KGHSH and CDR2 is LQKENI in the germline V gene. Trimming removed 4 bases at V and 4 bases at J, with 17 bases between. The CDR3 length is 15 residues. For the CDR3, the DNA is TGTGCCAGCTCACTTGACAGTTCTCCCGATTACGAGCAGTACTTC. Amino acid sequence: CASSLDSSPDYEQYF. The whole variable domain, filled in from reference TRBV18 and TRBJ2-7, reads NAGVMQNPRHLVRRRGQEARLRCSPMKGHSHVYWYRQLPEEGLKFMVYLQKENIIDESGMPKERFSAEFPKEGPSILRIQQVVRGDSAAYFCASSLDSSPDYEQYFGPGTRLTVT.